The count of the clone carrying this T cell receptor beta chain is one. No antigen is known for it. These data come from a study of cytomegalovirus exposure and HLA in healthy donors. Overall study results and limits: Within an earlier analysis, most TCR beta V segments proved productive either about 87% or about 30% of the time. By HLA locus, TCR association rates varied in a later analysis, with DRB1 showing the most and HLA-C the fewest.

PCR was performed using 60 Vbeta and 13 Jbeta primers. Clones were sequenced by immunoSEQ multiplex PCR, and TCRdb holds only the in-frame ones, with some missing. This sample has 100,000 to 150,000 clones, with 65% to 85% found just once. CDR1 SNHLY and CDR2 FYNNEI come from the germline V gene. This CDR3 has 13 residues. V was cut by 5 bases and J by 3 bases, with 11 bases left in between. This sequence originates from a young man in good health and CMV-seropositive. The chain links TRBV2 to TRBJ2-7, with D hard to call. The sample was PBMCs. The CDR3 DNA follows: TGTGCCAGCAGTCTGGGCCAGGTCTACGAGCAGTACTTC. Its translation is CASSLGQVYEQYF.